The entry below gives a single T cell receptor beta chain sequence along with its context. This clonotype was detected many times. Its antigen remains unidentified. Within one base of it there is no much larger clone, and no base qualities were kept. Sequences MNHEY (CDR1) and SVGAGI (CDR2) are obtained from the germline V gene. From its cysteine to its phenylalanine, the CDR3 spans 12 amino acids. Left in the record is the CDR3 DNA by itself, 36 bases read in frame from the first base. V is cut by 7 bases and J by 3 bases, and the space between the germline ends is 9 bases. This record belongs to a study of T cells in Graves' hyperthyroidism and ophthalmopathy (dated by TCRdb to between 2017 and 2020). Concerning the study at large: Peripheral blood samples were taken at the time of initial diagnosis, prior to any treatment. A discovery cohort of about 100 patients, 43 with Graves' ophthalmopathy and approximately 55 with stable Graves' hyperthyroidism, was used to find distinguishing TCR V-J signatures. Prospective prediction of ophthalmopathy was tested in an independent validation cohort of 18 to 20 hyperthyroidism patients and 17 patients who later progressed to ophthalmopathy. The roughly 94 discovery patients were randomly split 7:3 into training and test sets. Thyroid tissue and blood T-cell repertoires from more than five Graves' hyperthyroidism patients were also compared in the study. After sampling, hyperthyroidism patients received methimazole starting at 30 mg daily, and ophthalmopathy patients received high-dose intravenous methylprednisolone. According to the paper, TCR Vbeta CDR3 sequencing was carried out on over 130 peripheral blood samples, which came from 40 to 45 ophthalmopathy, about 75 hyperthyroidism and 17 progressor patients.

Graves' hyperthyroidism was defined as stable when no progression to ophthalmopathy occurred over 18 months of follow-up. Hyperthyroidism patients were aged 18 to 65 years and newly diagnosed, with disease duration of less than 2 months. Exclusion was applied to patients with uncontrolled infections, other autoimmune diseases, pregnancy or lactation. Clinical symptoms, serum thyroxine and TRAb, thyroid ultrasound, and orbital computed tomography formed the basis for the diagnoses. Ficoll-Paque density gradient centrifugation was used to isolate PBMCs from about 9 ml of fresh peripheral blood. Total RNA was extracted with Trizol reagent, and quality was checked on an Agilent 2100 Bioanalyzer. Overall study results and their limits: A 13 V-J signature model separated ophthalmopathy from stable hyperthyroidism, with nearly 90% sensitivity and 81.08% specificity in cross-validation and 80%/75% in testing. Sample size was not statistically predetermined, and blinding of investigators to group allocation was not performed. In validation, the model predicted progression to ophthalmopathy with about 71% sensitivity and less than 75% specificity, a median of 6.5 months before onset. Most expanded thyroid clonotypes (frequency above 0.001) were also detected in blood, suggesting blood repertoires may reflect thyroid immune responses.

Amplification of TCR beta CDR3 regions was carried out from RNA transcripts. The TCR CDR3 was subjected to a first round of RT-PCR using the HTBI primer set and the Qiagen OneStep RT-PCR kit. The libraries were constructed in a second round of multiplex PCR and then size-selected and purified. The libraries were sequenced on an Illumina HiSeq2000 using paired-end 100 bp reads. In the paper's pipeline: SOAPnuke was used to process the raw data, throwing out any read that contained adapters or uncalled bases, had a mean Phred below 15, or lacked an exact constant-primer or identifier match. High-quality paired reads were merged using COPE v1.2.5, and each unique nucleotide sequence was defined as a clonotype. MiTCR v1.1 was used to align the clonotypes against IMGT TRBV, TRBD and TRBJ reference segments. Only V-J combinations with frequency above 0.0001, covering about 99% of repertoires, were analysed. The TCS score was defined as the ratio of F50 (clonal expansion) to E x V (chaos), calculated using BLOSUM62-based TCRdist between CDR3 peptides within each V-J. Welch's t-statistics and random forest reduced approximately 520 V-J features to under 15, which were used in a naive Bayes classifier (R e1071). The Morisita-Horn index was used to measure how similar the thyroid and blood repertoires were. TCRdb reprocessed the public reads (quality trimming at Q25 with fastp, clone calling with MiXCR) and kept in-frame beta chains. Entries are consolidated by CDR3 protein sequence, retaining the most common genes and DNA. The V and J calls shown here were made by TCRdb, not taken from the authors' results. This sample gives hundreds of thousands of distinct CDR3 sequences in total; 38% of them show up just once. The biggest ten clones account for roughly 8.3% of the sample.

The chain was built from TRBV6-5 and TRBJ1-1; the D gene is not confidently resolved. Material: blood. The sequence came from a man between 18 and 29 years old with Graves' hyperthyroidism. Here the CDR3 is given as CASTTTYTEAFF. DNA sequence: TGTGCCAGCACCACGACTTACACTGAAGCTTTCTTT.